This TCR beta chain was identified during a study of CD8+ T cells in alopecia areata. Sequencing used cDNA as its template, made by extracting RNA and reverse transcribing it. TCRdb's copy holds only in-frame clones and misses some; the assay was immunoSEQ multiplex PCR. The data hold under 200,000 clones, with around 71% observed a single time. Specified treatment: oral pan-JAK inhibitor, 5-10 mg twice daily. The sequencing used CD4+ T cells sorted from blood, collected at week 4, from a patient treated with tofacitinib. The TCR sequence derives from a human donor with alopecia areata.

The CDR3 sequence is CACVGGERDTQYF. The DNA of the CDR3 is TGTGCCTGTGTCGGGGGGGAGAGAGATACGCAGTATTTT. This chain uses TRBV30 with TRBJ2-3; 8 bases fit TRBD2. This CDR3 has 13 amino acids. Germline V lookup: CDR1 GTSNPN, CDR2 SVGIG (reference sequence). Germline trimming cut 6 bases from V and 5 bases from J; bases unmatched to any gene: 7.